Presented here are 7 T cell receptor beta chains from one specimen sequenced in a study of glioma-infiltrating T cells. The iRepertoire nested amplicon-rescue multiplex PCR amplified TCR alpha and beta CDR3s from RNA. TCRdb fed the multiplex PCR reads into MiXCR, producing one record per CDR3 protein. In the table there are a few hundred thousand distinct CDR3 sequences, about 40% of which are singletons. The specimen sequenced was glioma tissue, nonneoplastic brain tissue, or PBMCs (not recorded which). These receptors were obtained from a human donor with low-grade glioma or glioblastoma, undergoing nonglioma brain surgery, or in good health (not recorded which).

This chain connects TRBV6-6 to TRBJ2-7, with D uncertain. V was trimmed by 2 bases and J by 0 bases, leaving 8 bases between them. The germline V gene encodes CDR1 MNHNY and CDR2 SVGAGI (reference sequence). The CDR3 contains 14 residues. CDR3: CASSYEQSSYEQYF. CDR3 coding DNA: TGTGCCAGCAGTTACGAACAGTCCTCCTACGAGCAGTACTTC.

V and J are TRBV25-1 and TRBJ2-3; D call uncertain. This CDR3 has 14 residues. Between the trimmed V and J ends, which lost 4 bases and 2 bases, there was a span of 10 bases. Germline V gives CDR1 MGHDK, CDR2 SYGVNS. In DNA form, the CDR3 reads TGTGCCAGCAGTGGAAAACAATTCACAGATACGCAGTATTTT. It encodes CASSGKQFTDTQYF.

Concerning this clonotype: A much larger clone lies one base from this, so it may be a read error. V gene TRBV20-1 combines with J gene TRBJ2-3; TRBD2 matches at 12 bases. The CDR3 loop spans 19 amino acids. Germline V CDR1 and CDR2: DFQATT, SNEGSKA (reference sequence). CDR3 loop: CSAEDPLAGGRSSTDAQYF. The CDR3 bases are TGCAGTGCTGAGGATCCACTAGCGGGAGGCCGCTCTAGCACAGATGCGCAGTATTTT.

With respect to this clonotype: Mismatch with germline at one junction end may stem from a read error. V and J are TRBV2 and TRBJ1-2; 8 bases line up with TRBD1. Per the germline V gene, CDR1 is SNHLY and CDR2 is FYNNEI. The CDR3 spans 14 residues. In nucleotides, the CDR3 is TGCGCCAGCGATGGGGCAGGGGGCTACTATGGCTACACCTTC. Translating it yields CASDGAGGYYGYTF.

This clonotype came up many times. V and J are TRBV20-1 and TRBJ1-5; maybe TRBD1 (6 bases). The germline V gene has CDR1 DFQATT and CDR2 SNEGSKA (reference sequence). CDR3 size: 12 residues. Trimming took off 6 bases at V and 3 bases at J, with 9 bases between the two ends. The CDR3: CSAGQYNQPQHF. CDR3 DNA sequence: TGCAGTGCAGGACAGTACAATCAGCCCCAGCATTTT.

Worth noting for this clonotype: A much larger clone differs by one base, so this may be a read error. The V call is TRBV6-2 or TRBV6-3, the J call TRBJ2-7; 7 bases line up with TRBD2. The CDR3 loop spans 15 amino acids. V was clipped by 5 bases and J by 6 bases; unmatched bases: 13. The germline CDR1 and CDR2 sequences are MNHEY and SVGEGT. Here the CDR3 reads CASSGLSGANCEQYF. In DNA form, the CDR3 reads TGTGCCAGCAGTGGCCTCAGCGGGGCAAACTGCGAGCAGTACTTC.

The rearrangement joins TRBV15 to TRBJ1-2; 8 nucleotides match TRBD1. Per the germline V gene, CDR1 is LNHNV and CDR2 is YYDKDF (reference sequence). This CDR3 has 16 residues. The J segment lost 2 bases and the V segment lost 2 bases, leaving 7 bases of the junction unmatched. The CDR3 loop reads CATSRNRYRGNYGYTF. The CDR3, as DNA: TGTGCCACCAGCAGAAACCGGTACAGGGGGAACTATGGCTACACCTTC.